The 2 T cell receptor beta chains presented below share a single source sample, sequenced in a study of T cells expressing NK-cell markers. TCRdb reprocessed the 5' RACE reads, with one entry per CDR3 protein and no DNA. The sample's table shows about 550,000 distinct CDR3 sequences. Sequenced material: blood T cells: a sorted CD56 or NKG2C T cell subset, CD4+ or CD8+ T cells, or bulk PBMC T cells (not recorded which). The receptors were sampled from a man aged 18 to 30 in good health.

The chain has TRBV7-9 and TRBJ2-1; TCRdb names TRBD2, which stays unverified in the absence of DNA. This CDR3 comprises 18 residues. Germline-derived CDR1 and CDR2 are SEHNR and FQNEAQ (reference sequence). CDR3 residues: CASRGLVTSGTFYNEQFF.

The V and J genes are TRBV20-1 and TRBJ2-7; absent DNA, TCRdb's TRBD1 call cannot be checked. This CDR3 has 16 residues. Germline values: CDR1 DFQATT, CDR2 SNEGSKA (reference sequence). CDR3: CSARAPGTGVSYEQYF.